This T cell receptor beta chain originates from a study of shared clonotypes between healthy human individuals. The overall study: Three CD4 naive, three CD4 memory, two CD8 naive and one CD8 memory plate were used per donor. Whole-study results and caveats: Relative to clonotypes present in all four donors, those not shared had lower generation probabilities.

Assay runs were performed at deep level. Profiling relied on immunoSEQ multiplex PCR, and the TCRdb table lists in-frame clones only, not all of them. The sample has millions of clones; around nine tenths are singletons. The CDR3 loop spans 17 amino acids. The trim removed 4 bases at V and 0 bases at J, leaving 9 bases unmatched. Germline V lookup: CDR1 MGHDK, CDR2 SYGVNS. Worth noting for this clone: Its antigen is unknown.

Sequencing used naive CD4+ T cells sorted from blood. The subset is: CD45RA+ positively selected. The sequence was obtained from a young man in good health. V is TRBV25-1 and J is TRBJ2-4, with TRBD2 identical over 7 bases. The CDR3 loop is CASSVGGGGRAKNIQYF. DNA of the CDR3: TGTGCCAGCAGTGTGGGAGGCGGGGGTCGAGCCAAAAACATTCAGTACTTC.